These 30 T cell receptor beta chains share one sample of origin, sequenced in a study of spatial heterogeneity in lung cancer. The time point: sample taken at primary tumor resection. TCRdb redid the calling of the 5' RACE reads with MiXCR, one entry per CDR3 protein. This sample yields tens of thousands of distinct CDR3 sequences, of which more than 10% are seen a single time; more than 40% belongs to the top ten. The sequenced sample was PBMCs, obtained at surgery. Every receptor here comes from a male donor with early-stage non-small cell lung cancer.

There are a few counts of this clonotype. Written as DNA, the CDR3 is TGCAGTGCTAGGGCCGGCGGACCTTATAGCAATCAGCCCCAGCATTTT. This codes for CSARAGGPYSNQPQHF. The genes are TRBV20-1 and TRBJ1-5; D is unclear. Deletions cut 3 bases from V and 0 bases from J, with 15 bases between. CDR3 length: 16 amino acids. Germline V lookup: CDR1 DFQATT, CDR2 SNEGSKA (reference sequence).

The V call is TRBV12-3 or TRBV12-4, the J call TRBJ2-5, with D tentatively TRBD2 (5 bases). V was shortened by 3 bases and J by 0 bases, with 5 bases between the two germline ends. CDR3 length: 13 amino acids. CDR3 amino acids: CASSLEDQETQYF. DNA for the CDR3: TGTGCCAGCAGTTTGGAGGACCAAGAGACCCAGTACTTC.

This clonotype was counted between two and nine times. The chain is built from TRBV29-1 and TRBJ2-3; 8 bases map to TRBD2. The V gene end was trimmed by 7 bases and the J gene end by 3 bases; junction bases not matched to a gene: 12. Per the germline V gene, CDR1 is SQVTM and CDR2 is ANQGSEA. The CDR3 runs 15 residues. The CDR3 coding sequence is TGCAGCGCCGCTGGGTGGAGCGGGAGAACAGATACGCAGTATTTT. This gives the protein CSAAGWSGRTDTQYF.

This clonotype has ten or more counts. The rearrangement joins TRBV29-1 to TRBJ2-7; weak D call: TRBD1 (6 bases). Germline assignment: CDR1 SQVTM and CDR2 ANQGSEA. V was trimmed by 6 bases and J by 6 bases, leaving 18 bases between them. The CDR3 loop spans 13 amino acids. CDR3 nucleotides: TGCAGCGTCGATACAGGGCTGGGGGCCGAGCAGTACTTC. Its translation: CSVDTGLGAEQYF.

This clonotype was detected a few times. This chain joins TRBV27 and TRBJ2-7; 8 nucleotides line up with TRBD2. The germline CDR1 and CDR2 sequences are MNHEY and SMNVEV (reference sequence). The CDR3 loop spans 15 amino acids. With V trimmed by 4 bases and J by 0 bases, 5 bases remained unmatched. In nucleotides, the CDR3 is TGTGCCAGCAGTTATTCCGGGACTAGCTCCTACGAGCAGTACTTC. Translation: CASSYSGTSSYEQYF.

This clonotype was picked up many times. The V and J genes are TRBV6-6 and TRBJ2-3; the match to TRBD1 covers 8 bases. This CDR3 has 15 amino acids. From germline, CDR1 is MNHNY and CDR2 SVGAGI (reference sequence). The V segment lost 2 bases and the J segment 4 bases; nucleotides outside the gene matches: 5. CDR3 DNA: TGTGCCAGCAGTTACCCCGGACAGGGTTCAGATACGCAGTATTTT. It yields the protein CASSYPGQGSDTQYF.

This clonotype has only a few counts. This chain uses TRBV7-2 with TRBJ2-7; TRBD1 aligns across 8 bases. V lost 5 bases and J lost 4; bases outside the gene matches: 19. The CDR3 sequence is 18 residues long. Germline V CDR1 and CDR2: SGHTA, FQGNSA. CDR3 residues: CASSVILTGTGGRYEQYF. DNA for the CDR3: TGTGCCAGCAGCGTAATACTCACCGGGACAGGAGGTAGATACGAGCAGTACTTC.

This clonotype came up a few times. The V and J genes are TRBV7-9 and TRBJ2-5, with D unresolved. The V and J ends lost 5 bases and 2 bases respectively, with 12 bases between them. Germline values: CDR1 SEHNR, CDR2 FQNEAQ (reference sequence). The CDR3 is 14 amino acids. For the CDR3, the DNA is TGTGCCAGCAGCGTTGTTGGCAGGCAAGAGACCCAGTACTTC. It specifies CASSVVGRQETQYF.

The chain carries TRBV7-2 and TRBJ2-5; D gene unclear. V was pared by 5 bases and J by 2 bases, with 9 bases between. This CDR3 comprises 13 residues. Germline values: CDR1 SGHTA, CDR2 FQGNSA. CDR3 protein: CASSLPWQETQYF. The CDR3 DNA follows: TGTGCCAGCAGCCTCCCGTGGCAAGAGACCCAGTACTTC.

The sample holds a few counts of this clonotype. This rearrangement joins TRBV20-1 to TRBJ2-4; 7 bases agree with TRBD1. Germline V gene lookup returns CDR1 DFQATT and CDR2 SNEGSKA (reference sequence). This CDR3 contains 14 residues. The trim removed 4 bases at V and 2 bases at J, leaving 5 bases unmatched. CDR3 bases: TGCAGTGCTAACGGGGACAGCCCCAAAAACATTCAGTACTTC. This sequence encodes CSANGDSPKNIQYF.

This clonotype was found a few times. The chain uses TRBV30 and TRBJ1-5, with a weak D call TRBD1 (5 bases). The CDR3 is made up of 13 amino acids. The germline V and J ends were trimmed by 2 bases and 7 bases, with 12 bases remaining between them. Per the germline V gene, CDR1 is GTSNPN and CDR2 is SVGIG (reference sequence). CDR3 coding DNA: TGTGCCTGGAGTTTAGGGACTAGCCAGCCCCAGCATTTT. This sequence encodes CAWSLGTSQPQHF. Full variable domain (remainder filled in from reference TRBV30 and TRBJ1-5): SQTIHQWPATLVQPVGSPLSLECTVEGTSNPNLYWYRQAAGRGLQLLFYSVGIGQISSEVPQNLSASRPQDRQFILSSKKLLLSDSGFYLCAWSLGTSQPQHFGDGTRLSIL.

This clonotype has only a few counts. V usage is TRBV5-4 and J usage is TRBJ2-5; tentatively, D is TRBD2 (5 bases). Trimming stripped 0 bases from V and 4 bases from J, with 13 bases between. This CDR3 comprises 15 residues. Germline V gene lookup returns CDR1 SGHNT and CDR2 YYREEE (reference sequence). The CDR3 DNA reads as TGTGCCAGCAGCTTGGGGACTGGGGATCGAGAGACCCAGTACTTC. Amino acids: CASSLGTGDRETQYF.

The CDR3 DNA reads TGCGCCAGCAGCTTGGCCTGGCAGCGAGAGACCCAGTACTTC. As protein: CASSLAWQRETQYF. The V gene is TRBV5-1, the J gene TRBJ2-5; D is unclear. Trimming took off 0 bases at V and 4 bases at J, with 10 bases between the two ends. CDR1 and CDR2 from the germline V gene are SGHRS and YFSETQ. The CDR3 length is 14 residues.

This CDR3 is CASSSNSRGSSNQPQHF. CDR3 sequence (DNA): TGTGCCAGCAGTTCCAACTCCAGGGGGTCGAGCAATCAGCCCCAGCATTTT. J is TRBJ1-5 and V is TRBV28, with TRBD1 identical over 7 bases. Unmatched junction bases numbered 10, after V lost 4 bases and J lost 1 base. In germline, CDR1 is MDHEN, CDR2 SYDVKM. The CDR3 has 17 residues.

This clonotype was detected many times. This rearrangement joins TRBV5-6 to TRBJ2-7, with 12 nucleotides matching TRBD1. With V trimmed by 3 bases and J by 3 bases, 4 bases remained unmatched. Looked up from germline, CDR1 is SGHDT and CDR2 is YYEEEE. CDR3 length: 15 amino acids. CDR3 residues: CASSWDRGRLYEQYF. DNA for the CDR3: TGTGCCAGCAGCTGGGACAGGGGGCGTCTCTACGAGCAGTACTTC.

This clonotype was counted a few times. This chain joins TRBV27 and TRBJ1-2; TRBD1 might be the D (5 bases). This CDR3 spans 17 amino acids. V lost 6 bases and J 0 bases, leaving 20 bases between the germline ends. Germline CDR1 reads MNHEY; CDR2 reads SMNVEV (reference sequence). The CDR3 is CASSRTLDSRANYGYTF. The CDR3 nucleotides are TGTGCCAGCAGCCGGACCCTCGACAGTAGAGCTAACTATGGCTACACCTTC.

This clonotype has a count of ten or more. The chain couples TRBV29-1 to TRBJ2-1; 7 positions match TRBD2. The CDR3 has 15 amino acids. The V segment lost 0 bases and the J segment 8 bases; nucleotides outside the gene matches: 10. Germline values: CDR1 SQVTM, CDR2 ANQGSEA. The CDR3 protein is CSVEDRGSSYDEQFF. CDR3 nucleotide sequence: TGCAGCGTTGAAGATCGCGGGAGTAGTTACGATGAGCAGTTCTTC.

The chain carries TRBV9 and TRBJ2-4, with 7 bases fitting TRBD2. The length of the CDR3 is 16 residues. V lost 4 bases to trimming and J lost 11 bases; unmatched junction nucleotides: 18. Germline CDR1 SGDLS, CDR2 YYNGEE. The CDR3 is CASSPPGASGSYVQYF. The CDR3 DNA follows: TGTGCCAGCAGCCCACCTGGGGCTAGCGGATCCTACGTTCAGTACTTC.

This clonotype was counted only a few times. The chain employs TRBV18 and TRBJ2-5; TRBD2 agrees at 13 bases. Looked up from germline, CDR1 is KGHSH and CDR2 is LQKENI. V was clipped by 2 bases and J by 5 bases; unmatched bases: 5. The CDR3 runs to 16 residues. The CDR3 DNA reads TGTGCCAGCTCACCAACTAGCGGGGGGGCTTCGGAGACCCAGTACTTC. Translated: CASSPTSGGASETQYF. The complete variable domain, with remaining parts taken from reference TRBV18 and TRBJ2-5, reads NAGVMQNPRHLVRRRGQEARLRCSPMKGHSHVYWYRQLPEEGLKFMVYLQKENIIDESGMPKERFSAEFPKEGPSILRIQQVVRGDSAAYFCASSPTSGGASETQYFGPGTRLLVL.

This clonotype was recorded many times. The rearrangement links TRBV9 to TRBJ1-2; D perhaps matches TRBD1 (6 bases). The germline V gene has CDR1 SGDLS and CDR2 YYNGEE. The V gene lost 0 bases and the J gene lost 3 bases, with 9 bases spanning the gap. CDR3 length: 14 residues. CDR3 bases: TGTGCCAGCAGCGTAGGGGGGCGCGACTATGGCTACACCTTC. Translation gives CASSVGGRDYGYTF.

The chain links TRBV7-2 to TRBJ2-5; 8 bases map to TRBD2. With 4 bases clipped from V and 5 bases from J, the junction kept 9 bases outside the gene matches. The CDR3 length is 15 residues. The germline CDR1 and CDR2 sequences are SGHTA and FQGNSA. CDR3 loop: CASSSMAGGSETQYF. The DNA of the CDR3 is TGTGCCAGCAGCTCGATGGCGGGGGGCTCGGAGACCCAGTACTTC.

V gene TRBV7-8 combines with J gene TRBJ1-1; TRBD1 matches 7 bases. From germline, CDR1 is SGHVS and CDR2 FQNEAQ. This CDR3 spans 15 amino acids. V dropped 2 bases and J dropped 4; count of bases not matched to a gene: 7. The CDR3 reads CASSLSRNRGTEAFF. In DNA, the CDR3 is TGTGCCAGCAGCTTATCTAGAAACAGGGGCACTGAAGCTTTCTTT.

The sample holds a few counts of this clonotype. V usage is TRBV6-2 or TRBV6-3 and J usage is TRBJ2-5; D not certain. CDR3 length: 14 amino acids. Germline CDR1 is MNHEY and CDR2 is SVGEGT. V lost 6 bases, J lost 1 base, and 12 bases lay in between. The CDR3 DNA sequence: TGTGCCAGCAGAGTGACACTCCGCCAAGAGACCCAGTACTTC. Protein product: CASRVTLRQETQYF.

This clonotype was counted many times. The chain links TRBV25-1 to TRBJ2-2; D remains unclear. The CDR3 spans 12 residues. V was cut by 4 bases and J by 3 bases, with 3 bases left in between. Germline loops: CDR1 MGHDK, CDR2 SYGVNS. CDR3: CASSGYTGELFF. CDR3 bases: TGTGCCAGCAGTGGATACACCGGGGAGCTGTTTTTT. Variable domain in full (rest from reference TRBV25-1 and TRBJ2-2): EADIYQTPRYLVIGTGKKITLECSQTMGHDKMYWYQQDPGMELHLIHYSYGVNSTEKGDLSSESTVSRIRTEHFPLTLESARPSHTSQYLCASSGYTGELFFGEGSRLTVL.

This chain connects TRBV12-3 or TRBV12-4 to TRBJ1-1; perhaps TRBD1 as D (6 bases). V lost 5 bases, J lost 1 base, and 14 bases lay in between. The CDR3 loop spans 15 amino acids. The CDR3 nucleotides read TGTGCCAGCAGTCCTCACAGGGAGCGGAACACTGAAGCTTTCTTT. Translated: CASSPHRERNTEAFF.

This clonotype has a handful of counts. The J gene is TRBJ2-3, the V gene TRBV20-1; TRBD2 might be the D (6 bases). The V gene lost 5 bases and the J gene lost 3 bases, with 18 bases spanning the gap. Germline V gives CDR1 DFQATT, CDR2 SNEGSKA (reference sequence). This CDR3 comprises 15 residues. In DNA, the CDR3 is TGCAGTGCTTTGAACCGGGACTCTTTTACAGATACGCAGTATTTT. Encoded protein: CSALNRDSFTDTQYF.

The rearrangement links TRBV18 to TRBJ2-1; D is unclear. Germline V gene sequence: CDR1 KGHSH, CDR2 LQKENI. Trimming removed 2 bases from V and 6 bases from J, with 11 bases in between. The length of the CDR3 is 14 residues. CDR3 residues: CASSPILGRNEQFF. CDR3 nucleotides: TGTGCCAGCTCACCAATATTAGGGCGCAATGAGCAGTTCTTC.

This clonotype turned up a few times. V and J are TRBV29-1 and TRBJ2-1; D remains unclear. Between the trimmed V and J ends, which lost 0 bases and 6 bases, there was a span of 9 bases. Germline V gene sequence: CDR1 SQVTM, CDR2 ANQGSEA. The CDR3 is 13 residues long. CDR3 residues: CSVEDDWFNEQFF. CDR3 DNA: TGCAGCGTTGAAGACGATTGGTTCAATGAGCAGTTCTTC.

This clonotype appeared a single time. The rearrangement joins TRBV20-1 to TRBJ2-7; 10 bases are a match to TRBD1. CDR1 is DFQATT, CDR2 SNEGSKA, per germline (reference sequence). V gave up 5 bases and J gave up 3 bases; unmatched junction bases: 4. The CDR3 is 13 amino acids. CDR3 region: CSASTGGDYEQYF. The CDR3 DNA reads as TGCAGTGCTTCGACAGGGGGCGACTACGAGCAGTACTTC.

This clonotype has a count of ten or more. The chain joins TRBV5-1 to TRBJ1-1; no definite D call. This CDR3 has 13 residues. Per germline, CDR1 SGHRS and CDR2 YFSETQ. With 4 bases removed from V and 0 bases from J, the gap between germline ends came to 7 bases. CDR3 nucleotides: TGCGCCAGCAGCCTAGACCTGAACACTGAAGCTTTCTTT. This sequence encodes CASSLDLNTEAFF.